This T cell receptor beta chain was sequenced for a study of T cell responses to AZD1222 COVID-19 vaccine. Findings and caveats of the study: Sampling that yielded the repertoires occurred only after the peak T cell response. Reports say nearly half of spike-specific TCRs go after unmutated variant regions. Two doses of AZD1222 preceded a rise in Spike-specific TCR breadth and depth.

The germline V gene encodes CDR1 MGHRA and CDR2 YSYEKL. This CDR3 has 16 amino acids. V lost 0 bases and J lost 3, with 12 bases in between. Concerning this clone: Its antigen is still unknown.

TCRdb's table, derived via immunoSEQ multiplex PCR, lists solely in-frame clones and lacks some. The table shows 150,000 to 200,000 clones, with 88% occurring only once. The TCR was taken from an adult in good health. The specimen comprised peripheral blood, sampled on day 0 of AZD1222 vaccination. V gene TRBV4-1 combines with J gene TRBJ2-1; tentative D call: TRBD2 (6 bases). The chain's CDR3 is CASSQEGGARYNEQFF. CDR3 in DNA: TGCGCCAGCAGCCAAGAAGGCGGGGCTCGCTACAATGAGCAGTTCTTC.